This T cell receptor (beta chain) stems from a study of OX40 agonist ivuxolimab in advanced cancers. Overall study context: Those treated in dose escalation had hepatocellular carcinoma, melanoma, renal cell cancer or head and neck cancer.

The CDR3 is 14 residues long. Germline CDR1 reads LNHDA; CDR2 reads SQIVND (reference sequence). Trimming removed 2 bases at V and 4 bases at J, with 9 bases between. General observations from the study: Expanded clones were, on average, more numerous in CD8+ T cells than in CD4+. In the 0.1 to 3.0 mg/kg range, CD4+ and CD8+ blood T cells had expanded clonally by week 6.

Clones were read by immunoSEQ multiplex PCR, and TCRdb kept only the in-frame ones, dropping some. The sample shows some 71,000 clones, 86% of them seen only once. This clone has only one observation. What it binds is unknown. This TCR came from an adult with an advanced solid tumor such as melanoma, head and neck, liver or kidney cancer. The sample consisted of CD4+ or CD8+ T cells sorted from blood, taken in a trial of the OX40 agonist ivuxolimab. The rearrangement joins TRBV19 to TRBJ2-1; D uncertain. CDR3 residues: CASSISDGYNEQFF. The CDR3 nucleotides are TGTGCCAGTAGTATATCCGACGGTTACAATGAGCAGTTCTTC.